The source of this T cell receptor (beta chain) is a study of beta chain features in type 1 diabetes. V lost 7 bases, J lost 5 bases, and 12 bases stayed unmatched. This CDR3 is built from 15 residues. Germline-derived CDR1 and CDR2 are SGHRS and YFSETQ. Isolated RNA was reverse transcribed in full, so expressed TCRB transcripts were sequenced. Repertoires were generated with immunoSEQ multiplex PCR, while TCRdb's copy carries only in-frame clones and drops some. The data show 150,000 to 170,000 clones, with about 8.5% seen just once and almost 0.65% held by the top ten. The sample taken for sequencing was central memory CD4+ T cells from blood. The chain is built from TRBV5-1 and TRBJ1-1, with 9 bases aligning to TRBD1. This TCR came from a man between 18 and 29 years old in good health. This CDR3 is CASWTGDLTETEAFF. The CDR3 region has the DNA TGCGCCAGCTGGACAGGGGACCTCACAGAGACTGAAGCTTTCTTT.